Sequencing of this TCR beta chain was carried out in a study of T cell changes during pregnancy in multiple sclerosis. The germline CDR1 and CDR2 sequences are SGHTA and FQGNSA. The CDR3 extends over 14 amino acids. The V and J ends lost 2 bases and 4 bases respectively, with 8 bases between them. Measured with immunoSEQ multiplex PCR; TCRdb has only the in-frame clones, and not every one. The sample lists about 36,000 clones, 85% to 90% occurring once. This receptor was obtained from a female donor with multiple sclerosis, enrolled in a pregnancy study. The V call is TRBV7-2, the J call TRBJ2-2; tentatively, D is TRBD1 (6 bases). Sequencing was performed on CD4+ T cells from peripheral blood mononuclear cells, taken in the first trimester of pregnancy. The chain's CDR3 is CASSLQGPTGELFF. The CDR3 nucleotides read TGTGCCAGCAGCTTACAGGGGCCCACCGGGGAGCTGTTTTTT.